The 2 T cell receptor beta chains below all came from one sample that was sequenced in a study of graft-versus-host responses after intestinal transplantation. Repertoires were generated with immunoSEQ multiplex PCR, while TCRdb's copy carries only in-frame clones and drops some. The sample holds 6,000 to 7,000 clones; roughly 25% are singletons and the top ten take roughly 4%. Source: alloreactive CD4+ T cells from a mixed lymphocyte reaction culture, taken before transplantation. Specified subset: CFSE-low proliferating T cells sorted from roughly six-day pre-transplant mixed lymphocyte reaction (GvH or HvG direction). These receptors all come from a human patient who was an organ donor for intestinal transplantation.

By its share, this clone is large (0.1 to 1%). Distinct nucleotide sequences in the sample also encode this CDR3. This chain connects TRBV10-2 to TRBJ2-7; D tentatively fits TRBD1 or TRBD2 (6 bases each). CDR3 length: 15 residues. The V gene's germline CDR1 is WSHSY and CDR2 SAAADI. V lost 4 bases, J lost 2 bases, and 15 bases lay in between. CDR3 bases: TGCGCCAGCAGTGGGGGGGCAGGGATAGCCTACGAGCAGTACTTC. It specifies CASSGGAGIAYEQYF.

The gene calls are TRBV7-3 and TRBJ2-7, with D possibly being TRBD2 (6 bases). In germline, CDR1 is SGHTA, CDR2 FQGTGA. The length of the CDR3 is 15 residues. The V end lost 2 bases, the J end lost 3 bases, and 14 bases lay between the germline ends. The CDR3 protein is CASSLVFPSVYEQYF. The CDR3 nucleotides read TGTGCCAGCAGCTTAGTCTTTCCTAGCGTCTACGAGCAGTACTTC. Supplemented by reference TRBV7-3 and TRBJ2-7, the full variable domain reads GAGVSQTPSNKVTEKGKYVELRCDPISGHTALYWYRQSLGQGPEFLIYFQGTGAADDSGLPNDRFFAVRPEGSVSTLKIQRTERGDSAVYLCASSLVFPSVYEQYFGPGTRLTVT.